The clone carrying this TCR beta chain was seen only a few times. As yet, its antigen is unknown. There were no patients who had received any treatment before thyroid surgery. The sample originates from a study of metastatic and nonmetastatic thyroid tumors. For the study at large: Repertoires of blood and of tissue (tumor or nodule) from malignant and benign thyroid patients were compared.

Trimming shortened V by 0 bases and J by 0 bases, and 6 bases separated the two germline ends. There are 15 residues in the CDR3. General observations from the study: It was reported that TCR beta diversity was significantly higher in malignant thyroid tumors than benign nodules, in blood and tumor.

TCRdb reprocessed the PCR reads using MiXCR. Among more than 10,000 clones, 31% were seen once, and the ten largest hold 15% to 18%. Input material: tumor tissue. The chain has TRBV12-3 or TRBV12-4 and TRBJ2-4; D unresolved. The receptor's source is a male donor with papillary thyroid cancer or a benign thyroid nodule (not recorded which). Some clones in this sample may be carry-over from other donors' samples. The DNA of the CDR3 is TGTGCCAGCAGTTTAGCGCGTCTAGCCAAAAACATTCAGTACTTC. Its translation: CASSLARLAKNIQYF.